Shown below are 31 T cell receptor beta chains from a single sample sequenced in a study of cytomegalovirus exposure and HLA in healthy donors. Both 60 Vbeta primers and 13 Jbeta primers went into the PCR. Profiling relied on immunoSEQ multiplex PCR, and the TCRdb table lists in-frame clones only, not all of them. The table has approximately 120,000 clones, about three quarters seen once. The sequencing input was PBMCs. The source is a woman aged 55-70 years in good health and CMV-seropositive.

Only one count was recorded for this clone. CDR3 amino acids: CASSSGSAARTEAFF. The CDR3 region has the DNA TGTGCCAGCAGTTCAGGGTCAGCTGCGCGCACTGAAGCTTTCTTT. The rearrangement links TRBV6-5 to TRBJ1-1; perhaps TRBD1 as D (5 bases). Germline loops: CDR1 MNHEY, CDR2 SVGAGI. Trimming removed 4 bases at V and 4 bases at J, with 16 bases between. There are 15 residues in the CDR3.

The chain has TRBV11-1 and TRBJ2-3; 9 bases are shared with TRBD1. The CDR3 contains 15 residues. Germline CDR1 is SGHAT and CDR2 is FQDESV (reference sequence). With V trimmed by 5 bases and J by 3 bases, 6 bases remained unmatched. CDR3 loop: CASSPGTGLTDTQYF. The CDR3 region has the DNA TGTGCCAGCAGCCCCGGGACAGGGTTAACAGATACGCAGTATTTT.

The rearrangement uses TRBV28 and TRBJ1-6, with a tentative D call TRBD1 (6 bases). Trimming shortened V by 7 bases and J by 8 bases, and 12 bases separated the two germline ends. The CDR3 is 13 amino acids. The germline V gene has CDR1 MDHEN and CDR2 SYDVKM. The CDR3 reads CASNREDDSPLHF. For the CDR3, the DNA is TGTGCCAGCAACAGGGAAGATGATTCACCCCTCCACTTT.

This chain connects TRBV30 to TRBJ1-2; unclear D gene. CDR3 length: 12 residues. The V and J ends lost 0 bases and 0 bases respectively, with 2 bases between them. In germline, CDR1 is GTSNPN, CDR2 SVGIG (reference sequence). CDR3 protein: CAWSVSNYGYTF. The CDR3 bases are TGTGCCTGGAGTGTCTCTAACTATGGCTACACCTTC.

The genes are TRBV30 and TRBJ1-2; D remains unclear. In germline, CDR1 is GTSNPN, CDR2 SVGIG (reference sequence). V lost 2 bases to trimming and J lost 8 bases, with 12 bases between them. The CDR3 is 12 residues long. The CDR3 sequence: CAWSRDYGGYTF. Written as DNA, the CDR3 is TGTGCCTGGAGTCGAGACTATGGCGGCTACACCTTC.

The chain couples TRBV4-1 to TRBJ2-2; D unresolved. CDR1 is MGHRA and CDR2 is YSYEKL in the germline V gene. The V end lost 1 base, the J end lost 6 bases, and 9 bases lay between the germline ends. The CDR3 is made up of 14 amino acids. This CDR3 reads CASSQGLYPGELFF. The CDR3 nucleotides read TGCGCCAGCAGCCAAGGCCTATACCCCGGGGAGCTGTTTTTT.

The chain is built from TRBV7-2 and TRBJ2-7, with TRBD2 matching over 12 bases. The CDR3 has 14 residues. Looked up from germline, CDR1 is SGHTA and CDR2 is FQGNSA. After removal of 5 bases from V and 7 bases from J, the junction contained 6 bases not matched to a gene. The CDR3 DNA sequence: TGTGCCAGCAGCAGATTAGGACTAGCGGGGGAGCAGTACTTC. It codes for CASSRLGLAGEQYF.

CDR3 nucleotide sequence: TGTGCCAGCTCACCACCAGGAGTAAACTATGGCTACACCTTC. Translated: CASSPPGVNYGYTF. The gene calls are TRBV18 and TRBJ1-2; D unresolved. Germline V gene data show CDR1 as KGHSH and CDR2 as LQKENI. There are 14 residues in the CDR3. The ends were cut back, 0 bases at V and 2 bases at J, with 7 bases in the middle.

A few counts support this clone. V is TRBV6-4 and J is TRBJ1-6; unclear D gene. The ends were cut back, 6 bases at V and 5 bases at J, with 26 bases in the middle. The CDR3 is 19 amino acids. Germline V CDR1 and CDR2: MRHNA, SNTAGT. The CDR3 bases are TGTGCCAGCAGCAACCTCGACGGCGGTAAGGCCCGAGATAATTCACCCCTCCACTTT. Residues: CASSNLDGGKARDNSPLHF.

The chain combines TRBV29-1 with TRBJ1-4, with 8 bases identical to TRBD1. The germline CDR1 and CDR2 sequences are SQVTM and ANQGSEA. V gave up 7 bases and J gave up 7 bases; unmatched junction bases: 8. The CDR3 loop spans 13 amino acids. The CDR3 protein is CSGRQGFSEKLFF. Written as DNA, the CDR3 is TGCAGCGGTAGACAGGGGTTCTCTGAAAAACTGTTTTTT.

This chain's CDR3 is CASSHPLQGTPLEKLFF. CDR3 nucleotide sequence: TGCGCCAGCAGCCACCCACTCCAGGGGACACCGCTCGAAAAACTGTTTTTT. This rearrangement joins TRBV4-1 to TRBJ1-4, with D possibly TRBD1 on 6 matching bases. The CDR3 runs to 17 residues. V dropped 3 bases and J dropped 8 bases, with 22 bases sitting between them. The germline V gene encodes CDR1 MGHRA and CDR2 YSYEKL.

The chain combines TRBV9 with TRBJ2-6; 10 bases align to TRBD1. Germline V lookup: CDR1 SGDLS, CDR2 YYNGEE. V lost 3 bases and J lost 4; bases outside the gene matches: 7. The CDR3 sequence is 17 residues long. The CDR3 DNA sequence: TGTGCCAGCAGCGGGGGGACAGGGGTGGTGGGGGCCAACGTCCTGACTTTC. Residues: CASSGGTGVVGANVLTF. The variable domain in full, completed from reference TRBV9 and TRBJ2-6, reads DSGVTQTPKHLITATGQRVTLRCSPRSGDLSVYWYQQSLDQGLQFLIQYYNGEERAKGNILERFSAQQFPDLHSELNLSSLELGDSALYFCASSGGTGVVGANVLTFGAGSRLTVL.

The J gene is TRBJ2-7, the V gene TRBV5-1, with D maybe TRBD2 (7 bases). Germline-derived CDR1 and CDR2 are SGHRS and YFSETQ. This CDR3 is built from 15 residues. V was trimmed by 4 bases and J by 6 bases, leaving 20 bases between them. Here the CDR3 DNA reads TGCGCCAGCAGCGCCGAAGGGGGAGGGCCGCGCGAGCAGTACTTC. As protein: CASSAEGGGPREQYF.

The chain recombines TRBV29-1 with TRBJ1-1; D not resolved. This CDR3 spans 15 amino acids. The V end lost 1 base, the J end lost 1 base, and 13 bases lay between the germline ends. Germline V lookup: CDR1 SQVTM, CDR2 ANQGSEA. CDR3 in DNA: TGCAGCGTTGAAGGCGGGCCCACGTCGAACACTGAAGCTTTCTTT. Translating it yields CSVEGGPTSNTEAFF.

The chain is built from TRBV7-2 and TRBJ2-6; weak D call: TRBD1 (6 bases). Per the germline V gene, CDR1 is SGHTA and CDR2 is FQGNSA. Trimming pared 5 bases from V and 1 base from J, leaving 9 bases between. The CDR3 is 15 amino acids. The CDR3 protein is CASSPTGSGANVLTF. The CDR3 region has the DNA TGTGCCAGCAGCCCGACAGGATCTGGGGCCAACGTCCTGACTTTC.

V gene TRBV11-2 combines with J gene TRBJ2-3, with TRBD2 identical over 8 bases. Per germline, CDR1 SGHAT and CDR2 FQNNGV. This CDR3 contains 15 residues. J was trimmed by 0 bases and V by 3 bases; bases with no gene match: 2. The CDR3 region is CASSLASGSTDTQYF. CDR3 nucleotide sequence: TGTGCCAGCAGCTTGGCTAGCGGGAGCACAGATACGCAGTATTTT. The whole variable domain, remainder taken from reference TRBV11-2 and TRBJ2-3, is EAGVAQSPRYKIIEKRQSVAFWCNPISGHATLYWYQQILGQGPKLLIQFQNNGVVDDSQLPKDRFSAERLKGVDSTLKIQPAKLEDSAVYLCASSLASGSTDTQYFGPGTRLTVL.

This clone appeared once. The chain recombines TRBV18 with TRBJ1-2; D perhaps matches TRBD1 (5 bases). The CDR3 runs 14 residues. Trimming took 5 bases from V and 12 from J, leaving 22 bases between them. Germline-derived CDR1 and CDR2 are KGHSH and LQKENI. DNA of the CDR3: TGTGCCAGCTCATATTCGGTGGAGGGGATAGGGCACACCTTC. Protein sequence: CASSYSVEGIGHTF.

The V and J genes are TRBV15 and TRBJ2-7; 7 bases agree with TRBD1. Trimming took 4 bases from V and 0 from J; bases not matched to a gene: 6. Germline V CDR1 and CDR2: LNHNV, YYDKDF (reference sequence). The CDR3 runs 15 residues. The CDR3 here is CATSKETGSSYEQYF. The CDR3 DNA is TGTGCCACCAGCAAAGAGACAGGGAGCTCCTACGAGCAGTACTTC.

V is TRBV6-5 and J is TRBJ1-2; a possible D gene is TRBD1 (6 bases). V was cut by 6 bases and J by 6 bases, with 17 bases left in between. The V gene's germline CDR1 is MNHEY and CDR2 SVGAGI. The CDR3 sequence is 14 residues long. The CDR3 is CASSSGGQRNGYTF. The CDR3 nucleotides read TGTGCCAGCAGCTCCGGGGGGCAAAGGAATGGCTACACCTTC.

The chain uses TRBV19 and TRBJ1-1; 8 nucleotides line up with TRBD1. The CDR3 is made up of 13 amino acids. The trim removed 8 bases at V and 11 bases at J, leaving 13 bases unmatched. CDR1 and CDR2 (germline): LNHDA, SQIVND (reference sequence). The CDR3: CASSEGQALGAFF. The CDR3 region has the DNA TGTGCCAGTTCTGAGGGACAGGCTCTTGGCGCTTTCTTT.

The V and J genes are TRBV6-5 and TRBJ2-1; 9 nucleotides align to TRBD2. V trimming: 5 bases; J trimming: 7 bases; junction bases outside the gene matches: 9. The germline gives CDR1 MNHEY, CDR2 SVGAGI. This CDR3 region has 15 residues. The CDR3 region is CASSPEAGGSNEQFF. CDR3 coding DNA: TGTGCCAGCAGTCCCGAGGCGGGGGGGTCGAATGAGCAGTTCTTC.

This clone was seen once. DNA for the CDR3: TGTGCCAGCCTAGGAGGCTTTTTAACCGGGGAGCTGTTTTTT. It is translated as CASLGGFLTGELFF. The chain is built from TRBV7-2 and TRBJ2-2; possible D gene TRBD2, 5 bases. This CDR3 contains 14 residues. V was shortened by 8 bases and J by 5 bases, with 15 bases between the two germline ends. Germline V gene data show CDR1 as SGHTA and CDR2 as FQGNSA.

The chain has TRBV11-1 and TRBJ2-1, with 10 bases fitting TRBD2. V lost 10 bases to trimming and J lost 7 bases; unmatched junction nucleotides: 13. This CDR3 is built from 15 residues. Germline lookup yields CDR1 SGHAT and CDR2 FQDESV (reference sequence). The CDR3 DNA sequence: TGTGCCACCCGCCCGCGGCTAGCGGGGGTAAATGAGCAGTTCTTC. Protein sequence: CATRPRLAGVNEQFF.

This clone was observed a single time. V usage is TRBV28 and J usage is TRBJ2-5; 12 nucleotides match TRBD1. The trim removed 5 bases at V and 7 bases at J, leaving 11 bases unmatched. The CDR3 length is 16 residues. The V gene's germline CDR1 is MDHEN and CDR2 SYDVKM. CDR3 bases: TGTGCCAGCAGTCCGCCGGGACAGGGGGCCTTCGGGACCCAGTACTTC. Translated, it gives CASSPPGQGAFGTQYF.

This chain links TRBV19 with TRBJ1-2; 9 bases line up with TRBD1. This CDR3 contains 15 residues. Looked up from germline, CDR1 is LNHDA and CDR2 is SQIVND (reference sequence). V lost 6 bases, J lost 4 bases, and 9 bases stayed unmatched. CDR3 nucleotides: TGTGCCAGTAGGGACGGACAGGGGTACGCCTATGGCTACACCTTC. Translation: CASRDGQGYAYGYTF.

In this sample, this clone turned up a few times. This CDR3 is CASRGPGQTNEAFF. The CDR3 coding sequence is TGTGCCAGCAGGGGACCGGGACAGACGAACGAAGCTTTCTTT. This chain joins TRBV6-1 and TRBJ1-1, with 7 bases lining up with TRBD1. Germline loops: CDR1 MNHNS, CDR2 SASEGT. V lost 6 bases, J lost 8 bases, and 12 bases stayed unmatched. CDR3 length: 14 amino acids.

This clone was recorded a few times. V and J are TRBV9 and TRBJ2-2; TRBD2 matches 8 bases. Unmatched junction bases numbered 3, after V lost 3 bases and J lost 5 bases. The CDR3 has 14 residues. The germline V gene encodes CDR1 SGDLS and CDR2 YYNGEE. This CDR3 is CASSEAGVTGELFF. The CDR3 coding sequence is TGTGCCAGCAGCGAAGCGGGAGTAACCGGGGAGCTGTTTTTT. Full variable domain (outside the CDR3, taken from reference TRBV9 and TRBJ2-2): DSGVTQTPKHLITATGQRVTLRCSPRSGDLSVYWYQQSLDQGLQFLIQYYNGEERAKGNILERFSAQQFPDLHSELNLSSLELGDSALYFCASSEAGVTGELFFGEGSRLTVL.

The chain links TRBV5-1 to TRBJ1-1; no reliable D call. Germline V lookup: CDR1 SGHRS, CDR2 YFSETQ. V was trimmed by 2 bases and J by 1 base, leaving 9 bases between them. The CDR3 is made up of 14 amino acids. This chain's CDR3 is CASSFRQANTEAFF. The DNA for the CDR3 is TGCGCCAGCAGCTTCCGACAAGCGAACACTGAAGCTTTCTTT.

This chain uses TRBV2 with TRBJ2-7; 9 bases are shared with TRBD2. The CDR3 contains 13 residues. Losses at the gene ends were 8 bases for V and 4 bases for J; bases not matched to a gene: 6. The germline CDR1 and CDR2 sequences are SNHLY and FYNNEI. The DNA for the CDR3 is TGTGCCAGCGGCCATAGCGGGAGTTACGAGCAGTACTTC. Translating it yields CASGHSGSYEQYF.

The rearrangement links TRBV30 to TRBJ2-7; 7 bases line up with TRBD2. This CDR3 contains 15 residues. Germline V gene data show CDR1 as GTSNPN and CDR2 as SVGIG (reference sequence). The ends lost 2 bases at V and 2 bases at J; junction bases unmatched: 9. CDR3 region: CAWSKLALRAYEQYF. In DNA form, the CDR3 reads TGTGCCTGGAGTAAACTAGCGCTAAGAGCCTACGAGCAGTACTTC.

This rearrangement joins TRBV6-1 to TRBJ2-3, with 8 bases lining up with TRBD1. V shed 6 bases, J shed 2 bases, and the junction held 4 bases outside the gene matches. Germline V CDR1 and CDR2: MNHNS, SASEGT. The CDR3 consists of 14 residues. The chain's CDR3 is CASRGQGNTDTQYF. In DNA, the CDR3 is TGTGCCAGCAGAGGACAGGGAAACACAGATACGCAGTATTTT.